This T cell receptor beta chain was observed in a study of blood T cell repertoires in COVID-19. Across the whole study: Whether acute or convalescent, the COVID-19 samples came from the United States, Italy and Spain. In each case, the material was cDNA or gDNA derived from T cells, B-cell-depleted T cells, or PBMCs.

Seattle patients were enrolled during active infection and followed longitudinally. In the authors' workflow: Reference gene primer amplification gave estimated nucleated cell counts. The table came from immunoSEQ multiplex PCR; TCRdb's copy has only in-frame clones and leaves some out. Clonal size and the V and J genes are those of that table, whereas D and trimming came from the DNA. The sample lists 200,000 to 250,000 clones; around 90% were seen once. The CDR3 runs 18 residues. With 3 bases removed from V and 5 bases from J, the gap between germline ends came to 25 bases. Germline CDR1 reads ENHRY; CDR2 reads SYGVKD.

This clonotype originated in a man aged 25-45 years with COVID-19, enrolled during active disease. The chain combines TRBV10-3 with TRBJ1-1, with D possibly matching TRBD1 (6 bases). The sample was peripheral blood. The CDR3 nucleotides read TGTGCCATCAGTGAAAATTCTTGGACAGAGGGGTGGGGAACTGAAGCTTTCTTT. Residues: CAISENSWTEGWGTEAFF.